Listed below are T cell receptor beta chains from one sample, sequenced in a study of blood T cells in healthy people across ages. Each CDR3 protein gets one entry after TCRdb re-called the 5' RACE reads with MiXCR. Of about 780,000 distinct CDR3 sequences in the sample, 35% to 60% were seen once. The sample comprised blood. These receptors came from a man older than 75 in good health. The conserved cysteine and the conserved F or W are not part of the CDR3 here.

cdr3_length j_call v_call cdr3_aa
11 TRBJ1-2 TRBV20-1 SARSGANYGYT
14 TRBJ1-6 TRBV28 ASRRVGGQTIPSLH
14 TRBJ2-1 TRBV5-1 ASSLTGQGTYNEQF
13 TRBJ2-7 TRBV12-3/TRBV12-4 ASRDTGTPGEEQY
13 TRBJ1-5 TRBV5-1 ASSPTGDLNQPQH
13 TRBJ2-7 TRBV6-6 ASRASAGGSYEQY
16 TRBJ2-1 TRBV6-2/TRBV6-3 ASSYSMYYDRGDNEQF
10 TRBJ2-1 TRBV6-6 ASGTVIGEQF
15 - TRBV28 ASSIYSGQGVYNEQY
12 TRBJ2-4 TRBV30 AWNPHAGLYERY
13 TRBJ2-5 TRBV5-4 ASSPTPAMQETQY
18 - TRBV7-2 ASSPRLRLAGGSFPYEQY
15 TRBJ2-1 TRBV7-2 ASSSVILAGAGNEQF
11 TRBJ2-7 TRBV7-9 ASEDSTSYEQY
16 TRBJ2-6 TRBV25-1 ASSALGRGGTGANVLT
12 TRBJ2-1 TRBV28 ASSFPREYNEQF
15 TRBJ2-1 TRBV27 ASGYGLAGGRRTEQF
15 TRBJ2-2 TRBV29-1 SVVLFGGGPKTGELF
13 TRBJ2-7 TRBV9 ASSVGGGELNEQY
10 TRBJ2-5 TRBV30 AGRQSQETQY
11 TRBJ2-5 TRBV14 ASSRQLRDEQY
16 TRBJ2-1 TRBV7-2 ASSRDRPGLGSYNEQF
14 TRBJ2-4 TRBV7-2 ASSLAASGRANIQY
11 TRBJ2-1 TRBV5-5 ASSLVGSNEQF
13 TRBJ2-7 TRBV15 ATSRGDSYSYEQY
13 TRBJ2-5 TRBV5-1 ASSLRTGRRETQY
14 TRBJ2-5 TRBV7-2 ASSLDAGGGPNEQY
14 TRBJ1-6 TRBV12-3/TRBV12-4 ASSLRRDTYNSPLH
13 TRBJ2-6 TRBV12-3/TRBV12-4 ASSHVSSGANVLT
15 TRBJ2-1 TRBV4-3 ASSQSGLAGRGDEQF
15 TRBJ2-1 TRBV5-1 ASSLAVLRGGVNEQF
18 TRBJ2-1 TRBV29-1 SVGSLGRGGVRVLGNEQF
13 - TRBV6-6 ASRLGPGLYNEQY
11 TRBJ2-7 TRBV4-3 ASSPVEGERQY
13 TRBJ2-1 TRBV7-2 ASSPEASAYNEQF
11 TRBJ2-2 TRBV6-1 ASSEGDTGELF
14 TRBJ2-4 TRBV5-1 ASSLGPGGPENIQY
9 TRBJ1-5 TRBV28 ASTSSRTQH
11 TRBJ2-1 TRBV30 AWSMEGLGEQF
18 TRBJ2-3 TRBV10-3 VISEPGLAGGPGVTDTQY
12 TRBJ1-6 TRBV7-9 ASSGRGAGSPLH
14 TRBJ2-3 TRBV4-3 ASSQDYSRGPATQY
14 TRBJ1-5 TRBV20-1 SASATRDRTNQPQH
13 TRBJ2-1 TRBV27 ASSIGTSAYNEQF
12 TRBJ2-5 TRBV24-1 ATSGDSLQETQY
13 TRBJ1-3 TRBV6-5 ASRRTTLAGNTIY